These 30 T cell receptor beta chains were sequenced from one sample in a study of blood T cell repertoires in COVID-19. Sequencing used immunoSEQ multiplex PCR; TCRdb keeps in-frame clones, though not all of them. The sample carries 200,000 to 250,000 clones, 88% recorded once. The sequencing input was peripheral blood. These receptors were obtained from a man between 18 and 29 years old with active or convalescent COVID-19.

This clone came up once. J is TRBJ2-1 and V is TRBV3-1 (or the pseudogene TRBV3-2); TRBD2 matches at 14 bases. Germline V gene sequence: CDR1 LGHDT, CDR2 YNNKEL (reference sequence). V lost 4 bases, J lost 8 bases, and 4 bases stayed unmatched. The CDR3 totals 15 residues. This chain's CDR3 is CASSPGLAGADEQFF. In DNA form, the CDR3 reads TGTGCCAGCAGCCCGGGACTAGCGGGAGCGGATGAGCAGTTCTTC.

The chain couples TRBV30 to TRBJ1-4; TRBD1 matches 7 bases. The CDR3 has 14 residues. J was trimmed by 7 bases and V by 1 base; bases with no gene match: 6. Germline CDR1 GTSNPN, CDR2 SVGIG (reference sequence). CDR3 sequence reads: CAWSEQGFGEKLFF. DNA of the CDR3: TGTGCCTGGAGTGAACAGGGGTTCGGTGAAAAACTGTTTTTT.

V gene TRBV11-3 combines with J gene TRBJ2-1; TRBD2 matches 7 bases. Trimming at V came to 4 bases and at J to 4 bases, leaving 4 bases not matched to a gene. The CDR3 runs 14 residues. Germline values: CDR1 SGHNT, CDR2 YENEEA. CDR3 amino acids: CASSSSGRYNEQFF. The CDR3 coding sequence is TGTGCCAGCAGCTCGTCCGGGAGGTACAATGAGCAGTTCTTC.

The V gene is TRBV7-6, the J gene TRBJ2-7; 12 bases fit TRBD1. The CDR3 runs to 17 residues. V lost 5 bases and J lost 5; bases outside the gene matches: 13. CDR1 is SGHVS and CDR2 is FNYEAQ in the germline V gene. CDR3 nucleotide sequence: TGTGCCAGCAGCCGAAGACGGGGGACAGGGGGCTTTCACGAGCAGTACTTC. This gives the protein CASSRRRGTGGFHEQYF.

The chain is built from TRBV2 and TRBJ1-4, with a weak D call TRBD1 (5 bases). The CDR3 is made up of 14 amino acids. Deletions cut 6 bases from V and 8 bases from J, with 16 bases between. Germline CDR1 is SNHLY and CDR2 is FYNNEI. CDR3 bases: TGTGCCAGCAGCGCTGGGGGGGTTGACGAAAAACTGTTTTTT. This translates into CASSAGGVDEKLFF.

A few counts support this clone. The J gene is TRBJ2-2, the V gene TRBV4-2; 8 bases agree with TRBD1. With V trimmed by 1 base and J by 6 bases, 4 bases remained unmatched. The CDR3 has 15 residues. Germline V gene lookup returns CDR1 LGHNA and CDR2 YNFKEQ. The chain's CDR3 is CASSQGTGRSGELFF. CDR3 DNA sequence: TGTGCCAGCAGCCAAGGGACAGGGAGATCCGGGGAGCTGTTTTTT.

The V call is TRBV29-1, the J call TRBJ2-7; TRBD1 agrees at 10 bases. The V segment lost 6 bases and the J segment 4 bases; nucleotides outside the gene matches: 3. Germline CDR1 reads SQVTM; CDR2 reads ANQGSEA. The CDR3 runs 12 residues. In DNA form, the CDR3 reads TGCAGCGTACCGGGACAGGGGTACGAGCAGTACTTC. Protein sequence: CSVPGQGYEQYF.

The chain couples TRBV5-4 to TRBJ2-3, with a possible D match to TRBD1 (6 bases). The V gene's germline CDR1 is SGHNT and CDR2 YYREEE (reference sequence). V was cut by 1 base and J by 6 bases, with 12 bases left in between. The CDR3 consists of 14 residues. CDR3 coding DNA: TGTGCCAGCAGCTTGTCTAAGGGGGAGGATACGCAGTATTTT. Translated, it gives CASSLSKGEDTQYF.

The CDR3 nucleotides are TGTGCCAGCAACCCTTGGGACAGGGGGCCTTTGGGCTATGGCTACACCTTC. Protein product: CASNPWDRGPLGYGYTF. The chain joins TRBV6-2 or TRBV6-3 to TRBJ1-2; 12 bases are shared with TRBD1. The CDR3 runs to 17 residues. Germline loops: CDR1 MNHEY, CDR2 SVGEGT. The J segment lost 4 bases and the V segment lost 7 bases, leaving 13 bases of the junction unmatched.

The CDR3 sequence: CASSEGSPRDYGYTF. The DNA of the CDR3 is TGTGCCAGCAGTGAGGGCAGCCCGCGGGACTATGGCTACACCTTC. The chain joins TRBV25-1 to TRBJ1-2; no definite D call. The CDR3 covers 15 residues. The V end lost 3 bases, the J end lost 3 bases, and 14 bases lay between the germline ends. Germline V lookup: CDR1 MGHDK, CDR2 SYGVNS.

The gene calls are TRBV12-3 or TRBV12-4 and TRBJ1-2; D gene unclear. V shed 2 bases and J shed 6 bases, with 7 bases lying between them. The CDR3 consists of 12 residues. CDR3 DNA sequence: TGTGCCAGCAGTTTACCGGGTAATGGCTACACCTTC. Translated: CASSLPGNGYTF.

This clone was seen only once. The CDR3: CASSLSAGLAVQADNEQFF. CDR3 nucleotide sequence: TGTGCCAGCAGCTTATCCGCGGGACTAGCGGTCCAAGCGGACAATGAGCAGTTCTTC. This chain links TRBV13 with TRBJ2-1, with 11 bases identical to TRBD2. J was trimmed by 5 bases and V by 2 bases; bases with no gene match: 14. Germline V lookup: CDR1 PRHDT, CDR2 FYEKMQ (reference sequence). The CDR3 sequence is 19 residues long.

The chain combines TRBV25-1 with TRBJ2-5; unclear D gene. Germline V gene lookup returns CDR1 MGHDK and CDR2 SYGVNS. The CDR3 totals 16 residues. Trimming took 1 base from V and 0 from J, leaving 12 bases between them. In nucleotides, the CDR3 is TGTGCCAGCAGTGAATTCGAAACCCAGTACCAAGAGACCCAGTACTTC. Its translation: CASSEFETQYQETQYF.

This chain joins TRBV25-1 and TRBJ1-1, with D possibly TRBD1 on 6 matching bases. Germline V gene sequence: CDR1 MGHDK, CDR2 SYGVNS. The V and J ends lost 9 bases and 1 base respectively, with 15 bases between them. This CDR3 contains 14 residues. The CDR3 coding sequence is TGTGCCAGTAGTACAGGGATGACGAACACTGAAGCTTTCTTT. Protein sequence: CASSTGMTNTEAFF. The complete variable domain, with remaining parts taken from reference TRBV25-1 and TRBJ1-1, reads EADIYQTPRYLVIGTGKKITLECSQTMGHDKMYWYQQDPGMELHLIHYSYGVNSTEKGDLSSESTVSRIRTEHFPLTLESARPSHTSQYLCASSTGMTNTEAFFGQGTRLTVV.

CDR3: CASRLHVGTDTQYF. The CDR3 DNA follows: TGTGCCAGCAGACTACATGTTGGCACAGATACGCAGTATTTT. This chain connects TRBV7-3 to TRBJ2-3; D not certain. Per germline, CDR1 SGHTA and CDR2 FQGTGA. The CDR3 extends over 14 amino acids. Trimming removed 6 bases from V and 1 base from J, with 11 bases in between.

The chain couples TRBV3-1 (or the pseudogene TRBV3-2) to TRBJ2-7; the match to TRBD1 covers 8 bases. The ends lost 5 bases at V and 9 bases at J; junction bases unmatched: 15. Germline-derived CDR1 and CDR2 are LGHDT and YNNKEL (reference sequence). There are 15 residues in the CDR3. DNA of the CDR3: TGTGCCAGCAGCTTCACCGGGCAGGGGGCTAAAGTGCAGTACTTC. Protein product: CASSFTGQGAKVQYF.

The chain joins TRBV5-1 to TRBJ2-1; D is unclear. CDR1 SGHRS and CDR2 YFSETQ come from the germline V gene. The CDR3 length is 13 residues. V shed 0 bases and J shed 6 bases, with 7 bases lying between them. This chain's CDR3 is CASSLGQVNEQFF. In DNA form, the CDR3 reads TGCGCCAGCAGCTTGGGGCAGGTCAATGAGCAGTTCTTC.

This clone was found a few times. CDR3 nucleotide sequence: TGTGCCAGCAGCGAGGGGACTAGCGGACAAGAGACCCAGTACTTC. Its protein product is CASSEGTSGQETQYF. The V and J genes are TRBV9 and TRBJ2-5, with 11 bases aligning to TRBD2. With V trimmed by 3 bases and J by 2 bases, 3 bases remained unmatched. The CDR3 has 15 residues. CDR1 and CDR2 (germline): SGDLS, YYNGEE.

The V gene is TRBV9, the J gene TRBJ2-3, with TRBD2 matching 8 bases. The junction had 17 bases not matched to a gene; V was cut back by 6 bases and J by 5 bases. CDR3 size: 17 residues. Germline V gene sequence: CDR1 SGDLS, CDR2 YYNGEE. DNA of the CDR3: TGTGCCAGCACCGGGGAGCGGGAGCCCCTCGGGGAAGATACGCAGTATTTT. As protein: CASTGEREPLGEDTQYF.

The V call is TRBV7-6, the J call TRBJ2-3, with 9 bases identical to TRBD2. The CDR3 contains 15 residues. V was pared by 6 bases and J by 2 bases, with 6 bases of the junction left unmatched. The V gene's germline CDR1 is SGHVS and CDR2 FNYEAQ. Written as DNA, the CDR3 is TGTGCCAGCAGTCCGGGACTAGCTCCCACAGATACGCAGTATTTT. The encoded protein is CASSPGLAPTDTQYF.

The genes are TRBV7-9 and TRBJ1-2; 9 bases fit TRBD1. CDR3 length: 16 residues. From germline, CDR1 is SEHNR and CDR2 FQNEAQ (reference sequence). V lost 3 bases and J lost 1; bases outside the gene matches: 6. The CDR3 bases are TGTGCCAGCAGCTTTGGGACAGGGATATTTAACTATGGCTACACCTTC. Amino acids: CASSFGTGIFNYGYTF.

This chain uses TRBV10-1 with TRBJ1-1; 9 bases line up with TRBD1. The CDR3 consists of 15 residues. The germline CDR1 and CDR2 sequences are WNHNN and SYGVQD (reference sequence). The junction had 10 bases not matched to a gene; V was cut back by 7 bases and J by 4 bases. For the CDR3, the DNA is TGCGCCAGCACAAGGGACAGGGTGTCGGGCACTGAAGCTTTCTTT. Protein: CASTRDRVSGTEAFF.

The chain couples TRBV4-3 to TRBJ2-2; 15 nucleotides align to TRBD2. Germline CDR1 and CDR2: LGHNA and YSLEER. CDR3 length equals 20 residues. The V gene end was trimmed by 0 bases and the J gene end by 4 bases; junction bases not matched to a gene: 9. CDR3 DNA: TGCGCCAGCAGCCAAGAGACCGGGACTAGCGGGAGGTGGAGCACCGGGGAGCTGTTTTTT. This sequence encodes CASSQETGTSGRWSTGELFF.

This clone showed up just a few times. The V and J genes are TRBV3-1 (or the pseudogene TRBV3-2) and TRBJ1-4; D is undetermined. V was cut by 5 bases and J by 7 bases, with 11 bases left in between. This CDR3 spans 13 amino acids. Germline lookup yields CDR1 LGHDT and CDR2 YNNKEL (reference sequence). This chain's CDR3 is CASSSEVGEKLFF. CDR3 bases: TGTGCCAGCAGCTCGGAGGTGGGTGAAAAACTGTTTTTT.

V gene TRBV27 combines with J gene TRBJ2-7; a weak D match, TRBD1 (5 bases). CDR3 size: 14 residues. The germline V gene encodes CDR1 MNHEY and CDR2 SMNVEV (reference sequence). The germline V and J ends were trimmed by 6 bases and 0 bases, with 12 bases remaining between them. Here the CDR3 DNA reads TGTGCCAGCAGGGCCTACAGGAGCTCCTACGAGCAGTACTTC. Protein sequence: CASRAYRSSYEQYF.

The V call is TRBV19, the J call TRBJ1-5, with 7 bases aligning to TRBD1. Losses at the gene ends were 6 bases for V and 5 bases for J; bases not matched to a gene: 4. This CDR3 is 13 amino acids long. CDR1 and CDR2 (germline): LNHDA, SQIVND (reference sequence). CDR3 sequence reads: CASSLTGDQPQHF. CDR3 nucleotide sequence: TGTGCCAGTAGCCTAACAGGGGATCAGCCCCAGCATTTT.

The J gene is TRBJ2-6, the V gene TRBV28; perhaps TRBD2 as D (6 bases). The CDR3 totals 15 residues. Trimming shortened V by 3 bases and J by 3 bases, and 9 bases separated the two germline ends. CDR1 and CDR2 from the germline V gene are MDHEN and SYDVKM. As DNA, the CDR3 is TGTGCCAGCAGTTTGGAGGGGAGTGGGGCCAACGTCCTGACTTTC. Protein: CASSLEGSGANVLTF.

The gene calls are TRBV5-8 and TRBJ1-5; no clear D. There are 13 residues in the CDR3. Germline V gene sequence: CDR1 SGHTS, CDR2 YDEGEE. V was shortened by 0 bases and J by 6 bases, with 7 bases between the two germline ends. CDR3 coding DNA: TGTGCCAGCAGCTTGGTTCCGGGTCAGCCCCAGCATTTT. This gives the protein CASSLVPGQPQHF.

The V and J genes are TRBV3-1 (or the pseudogene TRBV3-2) and TRBJ1-6, with a tentative D call TRBD1 (5 bases). V was pared by 4 bases and J by 9 bases, with 22 bases between. The CDR3 extends over 17 amino acids. The germline V gene has CDR1 LGHDT and CDR2 YNNKEL (reference sequence). CDR3 nucleotides: TGTGCCAGCAGCCCCTTACTGCTCGGAGGGAGGGGTTCACCCCTCCACTTT. Protein sequence: CASSPLLLGGRGSPLHF.

The rearrangement uses TRBV5-1 and TRBJ1-1; D may be TRBD1 (5 bases). From germline, CDR1 is SGHRS and CDR2 YFSETQ. V was pared by 4 bases and J by 2 bases, with 12 bases between. This CDR3 contains 14 residues. In nucleotides, the CDR3 is TGCGCCAGCAGCGCGGGACGGTCCAACACTGAAGCTTTCTTT. The encoded protein is CASSAGRSNTEAFF.